Given below is one TCR beta chain in context. Amplification used 60 Vbeta primers and 13 Jbeta primers. The method was immunoSEQ multiplex PCR; TCRdb's version includes in-frame clones alone and lacks a portion of them. The table records about 160,000 clones, approximately 72% of them present only once. V dropped 4 bases and J dropped 1 base, with 10 bases sitting between them. CDR1 and CDR2 from the germline V gene are SNHLY and FYNNEI. The CDR3 runs to 14 residues. This specimen belongs to a study of cytomegalovirus exposure and HLA in healthy donors. The sample comprised PBMCs. V and J are TRBV2 and TRBJ1-1; D not certain. The sequence came from a man aged 35 to 55 in good health and CMV-seropositive. CDR3 residues: CASSGGGRNTEAFF. In DNA form, the CDR3 reads TGTGCCAGCAGTGGGGGAGGCCGGAACACTGAAGCTTTCTTT.